This T cell receptor beta chain originates from a study of technical replicates of blood from a few donors. The ends were cut back, 0 bases at V and 1 base at J, with 13 bases in the middle. Germline CDR1 SGHDT, CDR2 YYEEEE. The CDR3 runs to 16 residues. Sequencing was performed with immunoSEQ multiplex PCR; in TCRdb, only in-frame clones are kept and a portion is missing. The table shows 87,000 or so clones, with 85% to 95% occurring only once. This clone was detected once. This receptor was identified in a human donor in good health. The sequencing sample was made of T cells isolated from PBMCs. This chain connects TRBV5-6 to TRBJ1-1; a weak D match, TRBD1 (5 bases). CDR3 region: CASSLASGRRNTEAFF. CDR3 coding DNA: TGTGCCAGCAGCTTGGCCTCAGGGCGGAGGAACACTGAAGCTTTCTTT.